These 31 T cell receptor beta chains came from one sample sequenced in a study of blood T cell repertoires in COVID-19. Sequencing used immunoSEQ multiplex PCR; TCRdb keeps in-frame clones, though not all of them. There are fewer than 350,000 clones in the sample; 85% to 90% occur only once, and 12% lies in the top ten. Sequenced sample: peripheral blood. Receptors were obtained from a woman aged 30 to 39 with COVID-19, enrolled during active disease.

The CDR3 coding sequence is TGTGCCAGCAGCCATGAAAGGGGTAGCACAGATACGCAGTATTTT. Amino acids: CASSHERGSTDTQYF. The chain links TRBV16 to TRBJ2-3, with a tentative D call TRBD1 (5 bases). V dropped 3 bases and J dropped 0 bases, with 10 bases sitting between them. There are 15 residues in the CDR3. The germline gives CDR1 KGHSY, CDR2 FQNENV.

The V call is TRBV6-5, the J call TRBJ2-1, with TRBD2 matching 7 bases. CDR1 is MNHEY, CDR2 SVGAGI, per germline. CDR3 size: 14 residues. V trimming: 5 bases; J trimming: 8 bases; junction bases outside the gene matches: 9. CDR3 amino acids: CASSPMGGSDEQFF. DNA of the CDR3: TGTGCCAGCAGTCCGATGGGGGGGTCCGATGAGCAGTTCTTC.

V gene TRBV5-1 combines with J gene TRBJ2-7; 9 nucleotides agree with TRBD1. J was trimmed by 5 bases and V by 4 bases; bases with no gene match: 7. Germline V lookup: CDR1 SGHRS, CDR2 YFSETQ. The CDR3 sequence is 14 residues long. The CDR3 protein is CASSTPDRGDEQYF. CDR3 nucleotide sequence: TGCGCCAGCAGCACCCCGGACAGGGGCGACGAGCAGTACTTC.

Remarks on this clone: This may arise from a read error, as a much more abundant clone is one base away. The chain is built from TRBV6-1 and TRBJ2-7; 7 nucleotides match TRBD1. The length of the CDR3 is 13 residues. Germline V gives CDR1 MNHNS, CDR2 SASEGT. V lost 3 bases to trimming and J lost 1 base; unmatched junction nucleotides: 0. CDR3 bases: TGTGCCAGCAGTGAGACAGGGTCCTACGAGCAGTACTTC. Translation gives CASSETGSYEQYF.

A note on this clone: Other DNA sequences within the sample encode an identical CDR3. This rearrangement joins TRBV10-3 to TRBJ2-7; the match to TRBD2 covers 12 bases. V trimming: 6 bases; J trimming: 4 bases; junction bases outside the gene matches: 4. In germline, CDR1 is ENHRY, CDR2 SYGVKD. This CDR3 comprises 14 residues. CDR3 DNA sequence: TGTGCCATCAGGGCTAGCGGGGGGGGTTACGAGCAGTACTTC. Protein sequence: CAIRASGGGYEQYF.

The DNA of the CDR3 is TGTGCCAGCAGCCCTAATCCTGGAAACACCATATATTTT. Translating gives CASSPNPGNTIYF. V is TRBV3-1 (or the pseudogene TRBV3-2) and J is TRBJ1-3; D not certain. Germline V gene data show CDR1 as LGHDT and CDR2 as YNNKEL (reference sequence). V lost 4 bases and J 2 bases, leaving 6 bases between the germline ends. CDR3 length equals 13 residues.

The gene calls are TRBV27 and TRBJ2-4, with TRBD2 as a possible D gene (5 bases). This CDR3 has 15 amino acids. V was cut by 5 bases and J by 7 bases, with 18 bases left in between. Germline CDR1 is MNHEY and CDR2 is SMNVEV (reference sequence). As DNA, the CDR3 is TGTGCCAGCAGTGCGACCGGGGTCGGTGGGAACATTCAGTACTTC. This codes for CASSATGVGGNIQYF.

CDR3 nucleotide sequence: TGTGCCAGCAGCTTAGGGGTTGGGGGACAGTCTAACTATGGCTACACCTTC. It is translated as CASSLGVGGQSNYGYTF. The rearrangement uses TRBV7-6 and TRBJ1-2, with 7 bases matching TRBD1. CDR1 and CDR2 (germline): SGHVS, FNYEAQ. The V and J ends lost 1 base and 0 bases, in that order; junction bases with no gene match: 8. The CDR3 is 17 amino acids.

This clone has only one observation. The chain has TRBV24-1 and TRBJ2-5; 8 nucleotides line up with TRBD2. J was trimmed by 1 base and V by 1 base; bases with no gene match: 1. The length of the CDR3 is 15 residues. CDR1 is KGHDR and CDR2 is SFDVKD in the germline V gene. This CDR3 reads CATSDFTSGQETQYF. As DNA, the CDR3 is TGTGCCACCAGTGATTTCACTAGCGGCCAAGAGACCCAGTACTTC.

This sequence joins TRBV18 and TRBJ1-5, with 7 bases lining up with TRBD1. The V gene end was trimmed by 8 bases and the J gene end by 6 bases; junction bases not matched to a gene: 7. Germline V lookup: CDR1 KGHSH, CDR2 LQKENI. The CDR3 spans 13 residues. This CDR3 is CASQGVPTQPQHF. As DNA, the CDR3 is TGTGCCAGCCAGGGGGTACCAACTCAGCCCCAGCATTTT.

The chain uses TRBV6-1 and TRBJ2-1, with D maybe TRBD2 (5 bases). Germline-derived CDR1 and CDR2 are MNHNS and SASEGT. The V end lost 3 bases, the J end lost 12 bases, and 12 bases lay between the germline ends. The CDR3 covers 12 residues. The CDR3 loop is CASSDGLPAQFF. CDR3 DNA sequence: TGTGCCAGCAGTGATGGACTGCCGGCGCAGTTCTTC.

The chain carries TRBV4-1 and TRBJ1-2; D gene uncertain. The length of the CDR3 is 15 residues. Germline CDR1 reads MGHRA; CDR2 reads YSYEKL. Trimming took 0 bases from V and 8 from J, leaving 16 bases between them. The CDR3 DNA reads TGCGCCAGCAGCCAAGATAATCGGTATTATTCAGGCTACACCTTC. Translated, it gives CASSQDNRYYSGYTF.

This CDR3 reads CASSEQGVMNTEAFF. The CDR3 DNA reads as TGTGCCAGCAGTGAACAGGGGGTGATGAACACTGAAGCTTTCTTT. The chain carries TRBV6-1 and TRBJ1-1; 7 bases agree with TRBD1. Trimming cost V 2 bases and J 0 bases; bases outside gene matches: 3. CDR3 size: 15 residues. Germline V gene sequence: CDR1 MNHNS, CDR2 SASEGT.

V usage is TRBV4-1 and J usage is TRBJ2-3, with D unclear. The germline V gene encodes CDR1 MGHRA and CDR2 YSYEKL. V lost 2 bases and J 5 bases, leaving 8 bases between the germline ends. The CDR3 covers 13 residues. CDR3 in DNA: TGCGCCAGCAGCCAAAGTCCCGGAGATACGCAGTATTTT. This codes for CASSQSPGDTQYF.

J is TRBJ1-5 and V is TRBV30; 9 positions agree with TRBD1. Per the germline V gene, CDR1 is GTSNPN and CDR2 is SVGIG (reference sequence). The CDR3 is 15 residues long. V dropped 0 bases and J dropped 4; count of bases not matched to a gene: 4. CDR3 sequence reads: CAWSVGDRVNQPQHF. CDR3 nucleotides: TGTGCCTGGAGTGTTGGGGACAGGGTTAATCAGCCCCAGCATTTT. The full variable domain, rest sourced from reference TRBV30 and TRBJ1-5, is SQTIHQWPATLVQPVGSPLSLECTVEGTSNPNLYWYRQAAGRGLQLLFYSVGIGQISSEVPQNLSASRPQDRQFILSSKKLLLSDSGFYLCAWSVGDRVNQPQHFGDGTRLSIL.

This clone showed up just a few times. The chain is built from TRBV7-8 and TRBJ2-1, with D unresolved. Deletions cut 5 bases from V and 3 bases from J, with 8 bases between. The CDR3 consists of 13 residues. Germline CDR1 and CDR2: SGHVS and FQNEAQ. CDR3: CASSPLGYNEQFF. The DNA of the CDR3 is TGTGCCAGCAGCCCACTTGGCTACAATGAGCAGTTCTTC.

This chain joins TRBV11-2 and TRBJ1-6; D is unresolved. The CDR3 has 15 amino acids. Germline V gene sequence: CDR1 SGHAT, CDR2 FQNNGV. Trimming shortened V by 5 bases and J by 12 bases, and 20 bases separated the two germline ends. CDR3 in amino acids: CASSPGSGPLGPLHF. The CDR3 coding sequence is TGTGCCAGCAGCCCGGGGTCGGGTCCGCTTGGACCCCTCCACTTT.

This clone was seen only a few times. V and J are TRBV5-4 and TRBJ2-7; 9 bases match TRBD1. The CDR3 consists of 14 residues. The junction had 0 bases not matched to a gene; V was cut back by 0 bases and J by 2 bases. From germline, CDR1 is SGHNT and CDR2 YYREEE (reference sequence). CDR3 bases: TGTGCCAGCAGCTTGGGGACAGGGGCCTACGAGCAGTACTTC. Amino acids: CASSLGTGAYEQYF.

The chain employs TRBV6-5 and TRBJ1-6; D gene unclear. The CDR3 sequence is 11 residues long. The V end lost 2 bases, the J end lost 14 bases, and 7 bases lay between the germline ends. Germline CDR1 and CDR2: MNHEY and SVGAGI. The CDR3 DNA is TGTGCCAGCAGTTACCGCGGGACCCTCCACTTT. Translating gives CASSYRGTLHF.

The V and J genes are TRBV6-6 and TRBJ2-5; the match to TRBD2 covers 10 bases. Germline loops: CDR1 MNHNY, CDR2 SVGAGI (reference sequence). The CDR3 length is 16 residues. Trimming removed 7 bases from V and 5 bases from J; junction bases left unmatched: 13. The CDR3 DNA sequence: TGTGCCAGCACCACAGGAGGAGCGGGGGGGCGCGAGACCCAGTACTTC. Protein product: CASTTGGAGGRETQYF.

V usage is TRBV5-4 and J usage is TRBJ2-1, with 16 bases that match TRBD2. The CDR3 has 18 amino acids. V was clipped by 3 bases and J by 7 bases; unmatched bases: 10. Germline V gene data show CDR1 as SGHNT and CDR2 as YYREEE (reference sequence). The DNA for the CDR3 is TGTGCCAGCAGCTCGCCGGGACTAGCGGGGGGGCCCAGTAATGAGCAGTTCTTC. The encoded protein is CASSSPGLAGGPSNEQFF.

V usage is TRBV24-1 and J usage is TRBJ2-3, with unresolved D. The germline CDR1 and CDR2 sequences are KGHDR and SFDVKD. V shed 4 bases and J shed 0 bases, with 4 bases lying between them. CDR3 length equals 13 residues. CDR3 protein: CATSEQSTDTQYF. For the CDR3, the DNA is TGTGCCACCAGTGAGCAGAGCACAGATACGCAGTATTTT.

The V gene is TRBV3-1 (or the pseudogene TRBV3-2), the J gene TRBJ2-5; 8 bases are shared with TRBD2. CDR3 length equals 13 residues. CDR1 LGHDT and CDR2 YNNKEL come from the germline V gene (reference sequence). The V gene end was trimmed by 6 bases and the J gene end by 5 bases; junction bases not matched to a gene: 5. DNA for the CDR3: TGTGCCAGCAGTTTCGGGGGGGCGGAGACCCAGTACTTC. It codes for CASSFGGAETQYF.

V and J are TRBV18 and TRBJ2-7, with D tentatively TRBD2 (6 bases). V lost 2 bases and J 2 bases, leaving 22 bases between the germline ends. CDR1 and CDR2 (germline): KGHSH, LQKENI. CDR3 size: 18 residues. CDR3 loop: CASSPLWGGDKEPYEQYF. CDR3 nucleotide sequence: TGTGCCAGCTCACCATTATGGGGAGGAGACAAAGAACCCTACGAGCAGTACTTC.

The CDR3 sequence: CASTQDRGPWETQYF. In DNA form, the CDR3 reads TGTGCCAGCACCCAGGACAGGGGGCCCTGGGAGACCCAGTACTTC. The rearrangement links TRBV11-1 to TRBJ2-5, with 11 bases matching TRBD1. This CDR3 has 15 amino acids. Unmatched junction bases numbered 9, after V lost 7 bases and J lost 5 bases. Germline CDR1 and CDR2: SGHAT and FQDESV (reference sequence). Together with reference TRBV11-1 and TRBJ2-5, the CDR3 gives the full variable domain: EAEVAQSPRYKITEKSQAVAFWCDPISGHATLYWYRQILGQGPELLVQFQDESVVDDSQLPKDRFSAERLKGVDSTLKIQPAELGDSAMYLCASTQDRGPWETQYFGPGTRLLVL.

The chain uses TRBV27 and TRBJ2-7, with 11 bases identical to TRBD2. The V and J ends lost 2 bases and 6 bases, in that order; junction bases with no gene match: 3. The V gene's germline CDR1 is MNHEY and CDR2 SMNVEV (reference sequence). There are 14 residues in the CDR3. The CDR3 region has the DNA TGTGCCAGCAGTTTAGGTCTAGCGGGGGGCGAGCAGTACTTC. Translation gives CASSLGLAGGEQYF.

CDR3 sequence: CASSLARTGQQYEQYF. The CDR3 coding sequence is TGTGCCAGCAGTCTAGCGAGGACAGGGCAGCAGTACGAGCAGTACTTC. This chain joins TRBV27 and TRBJ2-7; 8 bases fit TRBD1. The CDR3 sequence is 16 residues long. Germline trimming cut 5 bases from V and 4 bases from J; bases unmatched to any gene: 13. Germline V gives CDR1 MNHEY, CDR2 SMNVEV (reference sequence).

The chain recombines TRBV3-1 (or the pseudogene TRBV3-2) with TRBJ2-2, with D unclear. Per germline, CDR1 LGHDT and CDR2 YNNKEL (reference sequence). Trimming left V 3 bases short and J 5 bases short, with 10 bases between. The CDR3 is made up of 14 amino acids. DNA for the CDR3: TGTGCCAGCAGCCAGGCCCCCGGGACCGGGGAGCTGTTTTTT. It is translated as CASSQAPGTGELFF.

This sequence joins TRBV15 and TRBJ2-7; the match to TRBD1 covers 8 bases. The CDR3 totals 15 residues. Per germline, CDR1 LNHNV and CDR2 YYDKDF (reference sequence). J lost 7 bases, V lost 1 base, and 9 bases had no gene match. CDR3 region: CATSRVPDRGWEQYF. The CDR3 DNA reads TGTGCCACCAGCAGAGTCCCCGACAGGGGATGGGAGCAGTACTTC.

This chain links TRBV6-5 with TRBJ1-1; TRBD1 agrees at 8 bases. The germline CDR1 and CDR2 sequences are MNHEY and SVGAGI. The CDR3 totals 14 residues. V dropped 6 bases and J dropped 4; count of bases not matched to a gene: 7. The CDR3 coding sequence is TGTGCCAGCAGCTTGACAGGGGCGGCCACTGAAGCTTTCTTT. Translation gives CASSLTGAATEAFF.

V and J are TRBV6-5 and TRBJ2-1, with D hard to call. V lost 11 bases and J 2 bases, leaving 7 bases between the germline ends. The CDR3 covers 11 residues. Per germline, CDR1 MNHEY and CDR2 SVGAGI. CDR3: CASGAYNEQFF. In nucleotides, the CDR3 is TGTGCCTCCGGAGCCTACAATGAGCAGTTCTTC.